This T cell receptor (beta chain) was found in a study of PD-1 blockade in mismatch repair-deficient tumors. Study background: Patients had eleven to twelve mismatch repair-deficient cancer types, all previously treated and progressing.

TCRdb's copy holds only in-frame clones and misses some; the assay was immunoSEQ multiplex PCR. This sample has 120,000 or so clones, with 70% to 90% found just once. Germline V gene sequence: CDR1 LNHDA, CDR2 SQIVND (reference sequence). This CDR3 region has 18 residues. With 5 bases clipped from V and 3 bases from J, the junction kept 11 bases outside the gene matches. The sequence was collected from an adult with mismatch repair-deficient cancer. The chain has TRBV19 and TRBJ2-1; 12 bases map to TRBD1. The sequences come from peripheral blood, collected 44 weeks after starting pembrolizumab. The CDR3 DNA follows: TGTGCCAGTAGTCCCCGAGGGACAGGGGGCGTTATCTACAATGAGCAGTTCTTC. Its protein product is CASSPRGTGGVIYNEQFF.